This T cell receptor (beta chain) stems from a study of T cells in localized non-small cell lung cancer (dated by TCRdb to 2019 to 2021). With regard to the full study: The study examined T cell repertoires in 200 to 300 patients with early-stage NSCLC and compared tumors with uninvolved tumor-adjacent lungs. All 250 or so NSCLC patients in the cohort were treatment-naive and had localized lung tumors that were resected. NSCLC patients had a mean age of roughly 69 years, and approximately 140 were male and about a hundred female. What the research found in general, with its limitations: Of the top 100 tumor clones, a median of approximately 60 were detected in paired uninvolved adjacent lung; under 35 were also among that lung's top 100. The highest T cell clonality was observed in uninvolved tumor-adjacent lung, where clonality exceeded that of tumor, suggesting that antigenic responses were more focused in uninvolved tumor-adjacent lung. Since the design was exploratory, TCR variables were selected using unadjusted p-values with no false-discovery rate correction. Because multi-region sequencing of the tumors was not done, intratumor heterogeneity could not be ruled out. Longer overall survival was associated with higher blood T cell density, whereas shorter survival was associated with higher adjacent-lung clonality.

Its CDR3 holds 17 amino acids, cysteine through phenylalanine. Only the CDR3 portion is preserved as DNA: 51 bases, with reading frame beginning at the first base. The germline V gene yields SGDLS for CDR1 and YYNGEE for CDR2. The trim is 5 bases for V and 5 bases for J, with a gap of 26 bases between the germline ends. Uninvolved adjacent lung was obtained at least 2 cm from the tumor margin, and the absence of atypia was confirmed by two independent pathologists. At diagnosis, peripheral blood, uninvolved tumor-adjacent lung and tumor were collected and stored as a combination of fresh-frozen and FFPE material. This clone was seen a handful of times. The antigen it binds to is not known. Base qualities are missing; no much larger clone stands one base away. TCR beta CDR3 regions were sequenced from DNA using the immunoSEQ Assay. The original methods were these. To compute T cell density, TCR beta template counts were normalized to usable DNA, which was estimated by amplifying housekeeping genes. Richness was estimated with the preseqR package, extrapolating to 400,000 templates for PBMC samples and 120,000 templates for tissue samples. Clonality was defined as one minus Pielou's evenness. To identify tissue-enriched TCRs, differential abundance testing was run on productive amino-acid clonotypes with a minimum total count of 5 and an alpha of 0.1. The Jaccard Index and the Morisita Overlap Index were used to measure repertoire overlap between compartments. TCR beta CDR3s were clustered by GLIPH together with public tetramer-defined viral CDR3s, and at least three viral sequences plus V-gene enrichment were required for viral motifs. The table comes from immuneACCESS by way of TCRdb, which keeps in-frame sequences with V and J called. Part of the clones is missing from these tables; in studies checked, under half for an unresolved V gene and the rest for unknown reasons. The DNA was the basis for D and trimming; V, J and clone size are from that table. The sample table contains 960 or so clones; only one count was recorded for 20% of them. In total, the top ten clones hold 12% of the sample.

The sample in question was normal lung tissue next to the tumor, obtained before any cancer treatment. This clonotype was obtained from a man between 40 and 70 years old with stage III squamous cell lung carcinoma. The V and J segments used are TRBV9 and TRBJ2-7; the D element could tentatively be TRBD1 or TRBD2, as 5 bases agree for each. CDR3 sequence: CASSQRGIRGALDEQYF. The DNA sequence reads TGTGCCAGCAGTCAAAGGGGCATTAGAGGGGCGCTGGACGAGCAGTACTTC.